Listed below are T cell receptor beta chains from one sample, sequenced in a study of identical twins. A single record per CDR3 protein comes from TCRdb applying MiXCR to the 5' RACE reads. The data show more than 400,000 distinct CDR3 sequences, around 15% seen once. This sample was also put to use in a study of yellow fever vaccine responses in identical twins.

Sample: CD4+ T cells sorted from blood. The receptors derive from a woman between 18 and 30 years old in good health. The CDR3 runs from the conserved cysteine through the conserved F or W. The D gene is left open where the match is weak. Clone size, where shown, is once, few, many, or a class for clones that have expanded.

TRBV29-1	many	TRBJ2-1	NA	CSVDGGRSVQFF	TGCAGCGTTGATGGGGGAAGGAGTGTGCAGTTCTTC
TRBV10-3	NA	TRBJ2-7	NA	CAISDRPQGAYEQYF	TGTGCCATCAGTGATCGACCCCAAGGGGCTTACGAGCAGTACTTC
TRBV24-1	few	TRBJ1-2	NA	CATSDPSPQGRNYGYTF	TGTGCCACCAGTGACCCGTCCCCACAGGGTCGGAACTATGGCTACACCTTC
TRBV12-3/TRBV12-4	few	TRBJ2-5	TRBD1	CASRLGTAPKVTQYF	TGTGCCAGCAGGTTAGGGACAGCTCCCAAGGTGACCCAGTACTTC
TRBV5-5	NA	TRBJ2-3	TRBD1	CASSWTGADTQYF	TGTGCCAGCAGCTGGACAGGGGCGGATACGCAGTATTTT
TRBV29-1	NA	TRBJ1-1	TRBD1	CSALPGGGTEAFF	TGCAGCGCCCTGCCAGGGGGCGGAACTGAAGCTTTCTTT
TRBV28	NA	TRBJ2-7	NA	CASRTALIYEQYF	TGTGCCAGCAGGACAGCCCTCATTTACGAGCAGTACTTC
TRBV5-1	few	TRBJ2-1	TRBD2	CASSLGTSGTPFF	TGCGCCAGCAGCTTGGGGACTAGCGGGACCCCGTTCTTC
TRBV11-2	NA	TRBJ2-5	NA	CASSPGRFAETQYF	TGTGCCAGCAGCCCCGGAAGGTTTGCGGAGACCCAGTACTTC
TRBV21-1	NA	TRBJ2-1	NA	CARRTGKYEQFF	TGTGCCAGGAGGACAGGGAAGTATGAGCAGTTCTTC
TRBV5-5	few	TRBJ2-2	TRBD1	CASSLSKFTGVTGELFF	TGTGCCAGCAGCTTGAGCAAATTTACAGGGGTAACCGGGGAGCTGTTTTTT
TRBV20-1	NA	TRBJ1-3	NA	CSARGFSGNTIYF	TGCAGTGCTAGAGGGTTCTCTGGAAACACCATATATTTT
TRBV7-8	few	TRBJ2-5	NA	CASRGAEIQETQYF	TGTGCCAGCAGAGGTGCGGAGATCCAAGAGACCCAGTACTTC
TRBV9	NA	TRBJ2-6	NA	CASSVAQRAGANVLTF	TGTGCCAGCAGCGTAGCTCAGAGAGCGGGGGCCAACGTCCTGACTTTC
TRBV24-1	NA	TRBJ2-3	NA	CATSAPLGADTQYF	TGTGCCACCAGTGCCCCCCTAGGGGCAGATACGCAGTATTTT
TRBV4-2	NA	TRBJ2-1	TRBD2	CASSQVASGGTKSSYNEQFF	TGTGCCAGCAGCCAAGTTGCTAGCGGGGGGACAAAGAGCTCCTACAATGAGCAGTTCTTC
TRBV28	NA	TRBJ2-3	NA	CASKTGPPPDTQYF	TGTGCCAGCAAGACCGGGCCCCCTCCAGATACGCAGTATTTT
TRBV18	NA	TRBJ2-1	TRBD2	CASSPRLAGGLFNEQFF	TGTGCCAGCTCACCCCGGTTAGCGGGAGGGCTTTTCAATGAGCAGTTCTTC
TRBV2	NA	TRBJ2-3	NA	CASRPTGMWADTQYF	TGTGCCAGCAGGCCGACCGGAATGTGGGCAGATACGCAGTATTTT
TRBV19	few	TRBJ2-1	TRBD1	CASSQPRTGRINEQFF	TGTGCCAGTAGCCAGCCCAGGACAGGGCGGATCAATGAGCAGTTCTTC
TRBV20-1	NA	TRBJ1-1	NA	CSAREGHGNTEAFF	TGCAGTGCTAGAGAAGGACACGGGAACACTGAAGCTTTCTTT
TRBV20-1	NA	TRBJ2-3	TRBD2	CSAATSATDTQYF	TGCAGTGCCGCGACTAGCGCCACAGATACGCAGTATTTT
TRBV12-3/TRBV12-4	NA	TRBJ2-7	NA	CASSRLETLWEQYF	TGTGCCAGCAGCCGGCTGGAAACCCTATGGGAGCAGTACTTC
TRBV9	NA	TRBJ1-5	NA	CASSPRGWNQPQHF	TGTGCCAGCAGCCCTCGGGGTTGGAATCAGCCCCAGCATTTT
TRBV9	few	TRBJ2-3	NA	CASSPTTGVGTDTQYF	TGTGCCAGCAGCCCCACAACGGGAGTGGGAACAGATACGCAGTATTTT
TRBV5-6	NA	TRBJ1-2	TRBD1	CASSSRTGGYGYTF	TGTGCCAGCAGCTCACGGACAGGGGGCTATGGCTACACCTTC
TRBV5-1	NA	TRBJ2-5	NA	CASKEGGWVQETQYF	TGCGCCAGCAAAGAAGGGGGATGGGTACAAGAGACCCAGTACTTC
TRBV29-1	few	TRBJ1-1	NA	CSVDEVKGEAFF	TGCAGCGTTGATGAGGTGAAGGGTGAAGCTTTCTTT
TRBV20-1	few	TRBJ2-7	TRBD2	CSARGGTSAGYEQYF	TGCAGTGCTAGAGGCGGGACTAGCGCGGGCTACGAGCAGTACTTC
TRBV24-1	few	TRBJ2-4	NA	CATSDLVAPENIQYF	TGTGCCACCAGTGATTTGGTGGCCCCCGAAAACATTCAGTACTTC
TRBV20-1	few	TRBJ2-7	NA	CSARPDPSAFPHF	TGCAGTGCTAGACCGGATCCTAGCGCCTTTCCCCACTTC
TRBV6-5	few	TRBJ2-3	NA	CASSYTGGAGGSDTQYF	TGTGCCAGCAGTTACACAGGCGGCGCAGGGGGGTCAGATACGCAGTATTTT
TRBV20-1	few	TRBJ2-3	NA	CSARDGPDTQYF	TGCAGTGCTAGAGATGGGCCAGATACGCAGTATTTT
TRBV29-1	few	TRBJ1-1	NA	CSVCFRNTEAFF	TGCAGCGTTTGTTTTAGGAACACTGAAGCTTTCTTT
TRBV18	NA	TRBJ2-3	TRBD2	CASSPPSGISQYF	TGTGCCAGCTCACCACCTAGCGGGATTTCGCAGTATTTT
TRBV7-2	many	TRBJ1-2	TRBD1	CASSLLQGDGYTF	TGTGCCAGCAGCTTATTACAGGGGGATGGCTACACCTTC
TRBV14	few	TRBJ2-7	NA	CASSPVWGGEQYF	TGTGCCAGCAGCCCCGTCTGGGGAGGCGAGCAGTACTTC
TRBV12-3/TRBV12-4	many	TRBJ1-1	NA	CASSLGRQNTEAFF	TGTGCCAGCAGTTTGGGCAGGCAGAACACTGAAGCTTTCTTT
TRBV12-3/TRBV12-4	few	TRBJ2-1	NA	CASSLWDRPYNEQFF	TGTGCCAGCAGTTTATGGGACCGTCCCTACAATGAGCAGTTCTTC
TRBV5-6	few	TRBJ1-6	TRBD1	CASSLVGGSPLHF	TGTGCCAGCAGCTTGGTAGGGGGCTCACCCCTCCACTTT
TRBV20-1	few	TRBJ2-1	NA	CSARMGRSAYNEQFF	TGCAGTGCTAGAATGGGGAGGAGTGCCTACAATGAGCAGTTCTTC
TRBV29-1	NA	TRBJ1-1	NA	CSVVRDTTEAFF	TGCAGCGTTGTGAGGGACACCACTGAAGCTTTCTTT
TRBV7-9	NA	TRBJ2-3	NA	CASSLYRGGSDTQYF	TGTGCCAGCAGCTTATACAGGGGGGGATCAGATACGCAGTATTTT
TRBV4-1	NA	TRBJ2-2	TRBD2	CASSHVLAGVQTGELFF	TGCGCCAGCAGCCACGTACTAGCGGGAGTCCAAACCGGGGAGCTGTTTTTT
TRBV15	NA	TRBJ2-1	NA	CATSRGRGYNEQFF	TGTGCCACCAGCAGAGGTCGGGGTTACAATGAGCAGTTCTTC
TRBV6-1	NA	TRBJ2-1	TRBD2	CASRPTLGRVYNEQFF	TGTGCCAGCAGACCCACTCTAGGGAGGGTTTACAATGAGCAGTTCTTC
TRBV7-8	NA	TRBJ2-2	NA	CASSPRDTTTGELFF	TGTGCCAGCAGCCCCCGGGACACTACTACCGGGGAGCTGTTTTTT
TRBV15	many	TRBJ1-2	NA	CATSRDPPQGYGYTF	TGTGCCACCAGCAGAGATCCTCCGCAGGGCTATGGCTACACCTTC
TRBV6-5	few	TRBJ2-2	NA	CASSYRGWGTGELFF	TGTGCCAGCAGTTACAGGGGTTGGGGCACCGGGGAGCTGTTTTTT
TRBV2	NA	TRBJ2-3	TRBD2	CASSLSGGQTDTQYF	TGTGCCAGCAGTCTTAGCGGGGGCCAGACAGATACGCAGTATTTT
TRBV5-6	NA	TRBJ2-1	TRBD2	CASSLGPSGMYNEQFF	TGTGCCAGCAGCTTGGGCCCTAGCGGGATGTACAATGAGCAGTTCTTC
TRBV28	few	TRBJ2-1	NA	CASSLTGAHYNEQFF	TGTGCCAGCAGTTTAACCGGGGCCCACTACAATGAGCAGTTCTTC
TRBV5-1	many	TRBJ2-1	TRBD2	CASSLELAGPPVNEQFF	TGCGCCAGCAGCTTGGAATTAGCGGGCCCCCCGGTAAATGAGCAGTTCTTC
TRBV7-6	NA	TRBJ2-1	NA	CASSKLGLGYNEQFF	TGTGCCAGCAGCAAGCTAGGCTTAGGGTACAATGAGCAGTTCTTC
TRBV9	few	TRBJ2-1	TRBD2	CASSTSGGNYNEQFF	TGTGCCAGCAGCACCTCCGGGGGGAATTACAATGAGCAGTTCTTC